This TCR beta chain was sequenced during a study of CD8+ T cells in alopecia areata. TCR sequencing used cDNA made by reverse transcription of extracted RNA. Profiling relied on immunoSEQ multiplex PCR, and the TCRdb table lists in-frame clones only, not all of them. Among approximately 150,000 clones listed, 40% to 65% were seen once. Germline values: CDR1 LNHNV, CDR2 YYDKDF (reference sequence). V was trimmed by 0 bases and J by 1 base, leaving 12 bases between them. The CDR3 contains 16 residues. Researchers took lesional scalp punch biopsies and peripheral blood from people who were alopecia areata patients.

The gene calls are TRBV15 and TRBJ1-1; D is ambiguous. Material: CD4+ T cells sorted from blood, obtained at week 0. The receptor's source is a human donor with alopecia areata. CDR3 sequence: CATSRDLGTKNTEAFF. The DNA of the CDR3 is TGTGCCACCAGCAGAGATCTAGGAACGAAGAACACTGAAGCTTTCTTT.